This TCR beta chain was observed in a study of blood T cell repertoires in COVID-19. Turning to the study itself: The cDNA or gDNA used as material had been derived from T cells, B-cell-depleted T cells, or PBMCs.

Produced via immunoSEQ multiplex PCR; TCRdb's table is partial and in-frame only. The sample comprises 200,000 to 300,000 clones, about 82% of which are singletons, and roughly 6.4% rests with the top ten. The CDR3 loop spans 15 amino acids. CDR1 SGHAT and CDR2 FQNNGV come from the germline V gene. The germline V and J ends were trimmed by 1 base and 1 base, with 8 bases remaining between them. Sequences were obtained from peripheral blood. The gene calls are TRBV11-2 and TRBJ2-1; D is unresolved. The receptor's source is a woman aged 55-70 years with active or convalescent COVID-19. CDR3 sequence: CASSLGHGSYNEQFF. In DNA form, the CDR3 reads TGTGCCAGCAGCTTAGGTCACGGTTCCTACAATGAGCAGTTCTTC.